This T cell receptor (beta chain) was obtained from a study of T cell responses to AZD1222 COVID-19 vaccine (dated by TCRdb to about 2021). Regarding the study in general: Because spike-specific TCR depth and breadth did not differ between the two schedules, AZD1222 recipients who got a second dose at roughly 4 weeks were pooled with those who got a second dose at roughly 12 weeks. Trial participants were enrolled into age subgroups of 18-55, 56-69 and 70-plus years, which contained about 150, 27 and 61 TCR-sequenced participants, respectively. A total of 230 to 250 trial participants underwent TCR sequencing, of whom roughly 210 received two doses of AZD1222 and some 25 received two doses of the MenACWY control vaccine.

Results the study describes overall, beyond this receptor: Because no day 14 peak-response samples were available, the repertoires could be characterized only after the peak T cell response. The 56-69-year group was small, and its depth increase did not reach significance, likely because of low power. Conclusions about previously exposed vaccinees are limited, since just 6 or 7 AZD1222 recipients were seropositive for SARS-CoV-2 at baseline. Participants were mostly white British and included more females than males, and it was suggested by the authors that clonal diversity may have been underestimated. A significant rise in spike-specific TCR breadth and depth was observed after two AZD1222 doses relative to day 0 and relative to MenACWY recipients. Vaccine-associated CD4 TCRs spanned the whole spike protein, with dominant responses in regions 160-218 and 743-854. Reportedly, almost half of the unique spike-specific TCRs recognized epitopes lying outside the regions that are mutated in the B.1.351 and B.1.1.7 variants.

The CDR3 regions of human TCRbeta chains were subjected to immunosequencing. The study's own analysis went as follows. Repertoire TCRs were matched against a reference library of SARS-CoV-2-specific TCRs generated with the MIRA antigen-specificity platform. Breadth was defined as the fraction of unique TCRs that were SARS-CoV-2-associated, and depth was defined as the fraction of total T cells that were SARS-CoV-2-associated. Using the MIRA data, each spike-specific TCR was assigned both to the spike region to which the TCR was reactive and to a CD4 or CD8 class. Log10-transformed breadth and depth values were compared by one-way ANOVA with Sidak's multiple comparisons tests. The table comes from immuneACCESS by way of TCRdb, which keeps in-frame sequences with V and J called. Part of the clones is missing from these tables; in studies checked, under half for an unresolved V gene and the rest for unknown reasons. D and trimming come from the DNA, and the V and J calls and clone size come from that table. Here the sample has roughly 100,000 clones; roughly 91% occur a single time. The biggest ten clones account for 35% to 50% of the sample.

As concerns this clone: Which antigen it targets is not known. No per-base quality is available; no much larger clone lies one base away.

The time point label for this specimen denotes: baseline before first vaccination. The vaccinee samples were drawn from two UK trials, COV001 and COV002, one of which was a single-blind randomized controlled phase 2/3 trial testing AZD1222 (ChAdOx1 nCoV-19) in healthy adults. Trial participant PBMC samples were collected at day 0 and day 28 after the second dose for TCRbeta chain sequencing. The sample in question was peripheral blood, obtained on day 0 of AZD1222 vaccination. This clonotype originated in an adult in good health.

The CDR3 reads as follows: CAWSVFAGPGNTIYF. The DNA sequence is given as TGTGCCTGGAGTGTATTTGCAGGGCCTGGAAACACCATATATTTT. The rearrangement combines TRBV30 with TRBJ1-3; TRBD1 is possibly the D segment (5 matching bases). In the germline V gene (reference sequence), CDR1 corresponds to GTSNPN and CDR2 to SVGIG. V is shortened by 0 bases, J by 2 bases, and the region joining them spans 11 bases. The CDR3, cysteine through phenylalanine, is 15 amino acids long. The CDR3 DNA has 45 bases and is translated from base 1.